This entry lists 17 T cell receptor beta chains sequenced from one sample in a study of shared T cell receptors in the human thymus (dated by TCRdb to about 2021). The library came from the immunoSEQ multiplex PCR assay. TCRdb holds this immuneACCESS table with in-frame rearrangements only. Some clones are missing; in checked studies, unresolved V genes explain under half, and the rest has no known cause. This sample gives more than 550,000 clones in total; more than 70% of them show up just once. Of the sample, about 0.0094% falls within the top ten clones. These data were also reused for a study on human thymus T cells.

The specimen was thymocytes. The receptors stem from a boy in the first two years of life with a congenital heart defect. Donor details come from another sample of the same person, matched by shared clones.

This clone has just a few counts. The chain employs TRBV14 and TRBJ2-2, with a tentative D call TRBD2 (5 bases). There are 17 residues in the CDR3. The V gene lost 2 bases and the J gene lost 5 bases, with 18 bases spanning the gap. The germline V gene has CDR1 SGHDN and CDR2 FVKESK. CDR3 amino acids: CASSQKQNPGTTGELFF. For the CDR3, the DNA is TGTGCCAGCAGCCAAAAACAGAATCCGGGAACTACCGGGGAGCTGTTTTTT. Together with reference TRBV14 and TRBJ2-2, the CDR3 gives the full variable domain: EAGVTQFPSHSVIEKGQTVTLRCDPISGHDNLYWYRRVMGKEIKFLLHFVKESKQDESGMPNNRFLAERTGGTYSTLKVQPAELEDSGVYFCASSQKQNPGTTGELFFGEGSRLTVL.

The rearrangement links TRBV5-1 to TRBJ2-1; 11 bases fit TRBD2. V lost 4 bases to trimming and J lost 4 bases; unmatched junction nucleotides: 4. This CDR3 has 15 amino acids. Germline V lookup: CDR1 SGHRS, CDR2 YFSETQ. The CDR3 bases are TGCGCCAGCAGCATCGGGACTAGCGGATACAATGAGCAGTTCTTC. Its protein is CASSIGTSGYNEQFF.

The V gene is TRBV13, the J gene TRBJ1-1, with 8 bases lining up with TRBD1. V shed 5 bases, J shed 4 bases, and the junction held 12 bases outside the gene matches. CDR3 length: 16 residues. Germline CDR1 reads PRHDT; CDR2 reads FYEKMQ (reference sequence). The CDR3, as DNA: TGTGCCAGCAGCATCGGACAGGGTCGTGTGGTCACTGAAGCTTTCTTT. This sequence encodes CASSIGQGRVVTEAFF.

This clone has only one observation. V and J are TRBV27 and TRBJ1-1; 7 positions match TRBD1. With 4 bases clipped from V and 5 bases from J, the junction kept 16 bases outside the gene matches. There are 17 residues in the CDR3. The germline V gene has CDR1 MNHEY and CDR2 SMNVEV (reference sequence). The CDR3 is CASSSKSPDRVGTEAFF. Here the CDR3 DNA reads TGTGCCAGCAGTTCAAAAAGCCCAGACAGGGTCGGGACTGAAGCTTTCTTT.

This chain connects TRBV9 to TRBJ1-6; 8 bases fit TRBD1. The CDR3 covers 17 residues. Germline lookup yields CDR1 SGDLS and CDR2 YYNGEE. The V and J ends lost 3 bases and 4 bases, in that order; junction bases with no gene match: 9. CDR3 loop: CASSARQGPSYNSPLHF. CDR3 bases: TGTGCCAGCAGCGCCCGACAGGGGCCATCGTATAATTCACCCCTCCACTTT.

This chain's CDR3 is CASSEERSADQPQHF. The CDR3, as DNA: TGTGCCAGCAGTGAAGAACGGAGTGCGGATCAGCCCCAGCATTTT. V usage is TRBV2 and J usage is TRBJ1-5; D is unresolved. This CDR3 contains 15 residues. The germline V gene has CDR1 SNHLY and CDR2 FYNNEI. Trimming left V 1 base short and J 5 bases short, with 12 bases between.

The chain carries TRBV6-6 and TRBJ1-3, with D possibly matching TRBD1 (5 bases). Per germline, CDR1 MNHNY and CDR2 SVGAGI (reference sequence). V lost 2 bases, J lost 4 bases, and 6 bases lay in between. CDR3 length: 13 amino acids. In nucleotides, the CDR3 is TGTGCCAGCAGTTACGACAGCGGAAACACCATATATTTT. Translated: CASSYDSGNTIYF.

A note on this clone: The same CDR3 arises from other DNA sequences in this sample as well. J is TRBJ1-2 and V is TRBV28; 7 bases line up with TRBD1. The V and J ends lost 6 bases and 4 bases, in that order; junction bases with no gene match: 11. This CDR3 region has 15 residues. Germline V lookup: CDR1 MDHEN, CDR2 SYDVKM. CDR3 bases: TGTGCCAGCAGCCTACCCCGGACAGGACCCTATGGCTACACCTTC. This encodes CASSLPRTGPYGYTF.

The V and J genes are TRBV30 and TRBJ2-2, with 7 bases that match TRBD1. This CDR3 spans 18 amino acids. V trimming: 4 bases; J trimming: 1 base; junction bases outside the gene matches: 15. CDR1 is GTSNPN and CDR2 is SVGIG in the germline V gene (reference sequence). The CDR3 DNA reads TGTGCCTGGAACTTGGGACAGTCGAACCCGGTGAACACCGGGGAGCTGTTTTTT. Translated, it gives CAWNLGQSNPVNTGELFF.

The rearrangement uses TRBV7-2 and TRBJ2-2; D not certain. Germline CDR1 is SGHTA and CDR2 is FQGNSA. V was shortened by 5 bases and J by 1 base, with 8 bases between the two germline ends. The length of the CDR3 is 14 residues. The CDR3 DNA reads TGTGCCAGCAGCGTTGGGCAGAACACCGGGGAGCTGTTTTTT. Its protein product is CASSVGQNTGELFF. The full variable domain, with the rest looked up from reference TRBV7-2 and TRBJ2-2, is GAGVSQSPSNKVTEKGKDVELRCDPISGHTALYWYRQSLGQGLEFLIYFQGNSAPDKSGLPSDRFSAERTGGSVSTLTIQRTQQEDSAVYLCASSVGQNTGELFFGEGSRLTVL.

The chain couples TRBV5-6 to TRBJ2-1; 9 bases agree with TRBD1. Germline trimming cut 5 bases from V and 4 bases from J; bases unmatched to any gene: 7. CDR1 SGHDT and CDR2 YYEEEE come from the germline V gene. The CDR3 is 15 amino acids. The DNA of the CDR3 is TGTGCCAGCAGTGTCTGGGACAGGGCTTACAATGAGCAGTTCTTC. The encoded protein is CASSVWDRAYNEQFF. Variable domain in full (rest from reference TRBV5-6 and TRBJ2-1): DAGVTQSPTHLIKTRGQQVTLRCSPKSGHDTVSWYQQALGQGPQFIFQYYEEEERQRGNFPDRFSGHQFPNYSSELNVNALLLGDSALYLCASSVWDRAYNEQFFGPGTRLTVL.

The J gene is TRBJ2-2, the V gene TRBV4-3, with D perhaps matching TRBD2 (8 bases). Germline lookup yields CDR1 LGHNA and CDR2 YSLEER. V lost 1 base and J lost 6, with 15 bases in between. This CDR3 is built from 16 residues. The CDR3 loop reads CASSQGAGRGPGELFF. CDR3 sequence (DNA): TGCGCCAGCAGCCAAGGTGCCGGGAGGGGGCCCGGGGAGCTGTTTTTT.

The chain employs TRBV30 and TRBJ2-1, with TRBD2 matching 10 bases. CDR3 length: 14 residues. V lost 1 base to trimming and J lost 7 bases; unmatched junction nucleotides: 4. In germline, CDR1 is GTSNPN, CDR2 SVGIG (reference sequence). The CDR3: CAWSGLAGVNEQFF. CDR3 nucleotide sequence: TGTGCCTGGAGTGGCCTAGCGGGAGTTAATGAGCAGTTCTTC.

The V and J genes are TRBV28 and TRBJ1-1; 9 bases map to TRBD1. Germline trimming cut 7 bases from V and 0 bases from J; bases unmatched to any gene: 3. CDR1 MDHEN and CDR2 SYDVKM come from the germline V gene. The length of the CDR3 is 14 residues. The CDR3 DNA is TGTGCCAGCAACCGGGACAGGGTGAACACTGAAGCTTTCTTT. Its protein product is CASNRDRVNTEAFF.

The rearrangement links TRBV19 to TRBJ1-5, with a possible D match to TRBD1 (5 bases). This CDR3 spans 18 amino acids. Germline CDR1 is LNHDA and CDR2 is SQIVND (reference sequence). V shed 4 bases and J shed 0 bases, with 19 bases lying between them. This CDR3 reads CASSTRGTGPYSNQPQHF. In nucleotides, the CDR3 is TGTGCCAGTAGTACGCGCGGTACAGGTCCTTATAGCAATCAGCCCCAGCATTTT.

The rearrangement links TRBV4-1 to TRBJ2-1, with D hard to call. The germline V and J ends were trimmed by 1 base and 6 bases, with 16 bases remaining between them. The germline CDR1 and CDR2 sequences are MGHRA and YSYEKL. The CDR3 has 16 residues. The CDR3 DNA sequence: TGCGCCAGCAGCCAAGGCACCCGGGTTTTTCGCAATGAGCAGTTCTTC. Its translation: CASSQGTRVFRNEQFF.

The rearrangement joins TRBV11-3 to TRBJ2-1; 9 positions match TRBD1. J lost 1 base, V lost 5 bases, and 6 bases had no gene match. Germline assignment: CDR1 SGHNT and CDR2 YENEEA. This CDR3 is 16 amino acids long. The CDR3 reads CASSPGTGLSYNEQFF. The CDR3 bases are TGTGCCAGCAGCCCAGGGACAGGGCTTTCCTACAATGAGCAGTTCTTC.